This T cell receptor (beta chain) was retrieved from a study of patients and donors after allogeneic stem cell transplantation. Via MiXCR, TCRdb re-called the RT-PCR reads, giving one row per CDR3 protein. The sample yields 20,000 to 30,000 distinct CDR3 sequences, 42% seen once. This clonotype showed up just a few times. The sequenced material came from blood, either unsorted or a sorted T cell fraction (not recorded which). The receptor was derived from a human donor who was either an allogeneic HSCT recipient or a stem cell or donor lymphocyte infusion donor (not recorded which). It is not recorded whose cells these are; they may come from a transplant donor.

The CDR3 reads CSARQDSKSYEQYF. As DNA, the CDR3 is TGCAGTGCTAGACAGGACTCCAAGTCCTACGAGCAGTACTTC. The rearrangement uses TRBV20-1 and TRBJ2-7, with D possibly TRBD2 on 5 matching bases. Looked up from germline, CDR1 is DFQATT and CDR2 is SNEGSKA (reference sequence). This CDR3 has 14 residues. Trimming stripped 2 bases from V and 1 base from J, with 12 bases between.